Only a few counts were recorded for the clone carrying this T cell receptor beta chain. What it binds is unknown. Amplified regions were TCR beta CDR3 sequences from RNA transcripts. The HTBI primer set was used in a first-round RT-PCR of the TCR CDR3. Using its own MiXCR run on the multiplex PCR reads, TCRdb lists one record per CDR3 protein. This table holds roughly 800,000 distinct CDR3 sequences, about 38% found once. Germline V gene data show CDR1 as SGDLS and CDR2 as YYNGEE. Trimming took 4 bases from V and 11 from J, leaving 18 bases between them. This CDR3 is 13 amino acids long. The record originates from a study of T cells in Graves' hyperthyroidism and ophthalmopathy. Overall study results and limits: In the analysis, a 13 V-J model separated ophthalmopathy from stable hyperthyroidism.

The J gene is TRBJ1-1, the V gene TRBV9; D remains unclear. Sequenced material: blood. The origin of this receptor is a man younger than 35 with Graves' hyperthyroidism. This CDR3 is CASSPDGRLWAFF. CDR3 coding DNA: TGTGCCAGCAGCCCCGATGGGAGATTGTGGGCTTTCTTT. The whole variable domain, remainder taken from reference TRBV9 and TRBJ1-1, is DSGVTQTPKHLITATGQRVTLRCSPRSGDLSVYWYQQSLDQGLQFLIQYYNGEERAKGNILERFSAQQFPDLHSELNLSSLELGDSALYFCASSPDGRLWAFFGQGTRLTVV.